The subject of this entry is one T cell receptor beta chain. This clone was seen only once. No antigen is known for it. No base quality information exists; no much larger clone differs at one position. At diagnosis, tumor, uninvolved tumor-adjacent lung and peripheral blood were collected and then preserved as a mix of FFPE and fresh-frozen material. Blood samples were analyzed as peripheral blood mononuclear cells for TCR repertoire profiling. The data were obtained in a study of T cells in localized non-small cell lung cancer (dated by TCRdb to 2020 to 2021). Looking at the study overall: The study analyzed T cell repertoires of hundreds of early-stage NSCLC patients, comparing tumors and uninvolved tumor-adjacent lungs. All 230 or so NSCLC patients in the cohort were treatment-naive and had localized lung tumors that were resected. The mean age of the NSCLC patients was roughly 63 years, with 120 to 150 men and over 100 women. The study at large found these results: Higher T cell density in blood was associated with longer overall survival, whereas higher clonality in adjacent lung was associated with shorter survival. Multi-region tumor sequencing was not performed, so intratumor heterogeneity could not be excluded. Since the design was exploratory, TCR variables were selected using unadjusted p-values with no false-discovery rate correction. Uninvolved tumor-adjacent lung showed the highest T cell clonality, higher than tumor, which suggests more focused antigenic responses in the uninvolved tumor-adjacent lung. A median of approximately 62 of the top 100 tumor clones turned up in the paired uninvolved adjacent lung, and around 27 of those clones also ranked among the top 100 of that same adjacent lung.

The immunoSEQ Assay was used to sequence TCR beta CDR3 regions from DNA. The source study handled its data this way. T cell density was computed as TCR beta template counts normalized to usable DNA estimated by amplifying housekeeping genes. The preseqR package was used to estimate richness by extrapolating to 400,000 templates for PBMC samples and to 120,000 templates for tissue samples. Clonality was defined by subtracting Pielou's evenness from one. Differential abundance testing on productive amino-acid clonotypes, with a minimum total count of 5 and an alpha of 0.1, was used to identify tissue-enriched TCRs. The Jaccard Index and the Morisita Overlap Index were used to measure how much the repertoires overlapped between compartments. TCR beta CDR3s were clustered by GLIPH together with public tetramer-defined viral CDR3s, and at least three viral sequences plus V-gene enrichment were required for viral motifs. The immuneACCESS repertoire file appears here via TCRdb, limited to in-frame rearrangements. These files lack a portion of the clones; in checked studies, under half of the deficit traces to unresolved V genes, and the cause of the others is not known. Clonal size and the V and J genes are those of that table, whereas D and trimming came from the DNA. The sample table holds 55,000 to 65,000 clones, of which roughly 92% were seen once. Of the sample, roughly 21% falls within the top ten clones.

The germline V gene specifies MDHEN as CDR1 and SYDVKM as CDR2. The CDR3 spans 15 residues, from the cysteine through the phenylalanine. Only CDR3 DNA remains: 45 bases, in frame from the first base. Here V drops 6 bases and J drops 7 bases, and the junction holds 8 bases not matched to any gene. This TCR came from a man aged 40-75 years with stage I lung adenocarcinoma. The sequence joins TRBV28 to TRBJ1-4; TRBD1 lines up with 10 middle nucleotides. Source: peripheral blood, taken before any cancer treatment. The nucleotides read TGTGCCAGCAGAAAATCCGGGACAGGGGTTGAAAAACTGTTTTTT. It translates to CASRKSGTGVEKLFF.